Each of the 26 T cell receptor beta chains below was sequenced from the same sample in a study of cytomegalovirus exposure and HLA in healthy donors (dated by TCRdb to 2016 to 2017). The method was the immunoSEQ multiplex PCR assay. A mixture of 60 forward primers for TCR Vbeta segments and 13 reverse primers for TCR Jbeta segments was used in the multiplex PCR. The table was pulled from immuneACCESS by TCRdb, which kept in-frame rearrangements only. Such tables lose some clones; where checked, under half of the loss comes from unresolved V genes, and the rest has no known cause. This sample lists a few hundred thousand clones; about four fifths were detected once. 2.9% of the sample goes to the ten largest clones. The sample consisted of PBMCs. The source of these receptors is a man aged 30 to 39 in good health and CMV-seronegative.

The chain links TRBV7-8 to TRBJ2-7, with no clear D. Germline CDR1 SGHVS, CDR2 FQNEAQ. Trimming pared 2 bases from V and 2 bases from J, leaving 4 bases between. The CDR3 is made up of 12 amino acids. The CDR3 sequence: CASSLNTYEQYF. The CDR3 DNA reads as TGTGCCAGCAGCTTAAATACCTACGAGCAGTACTTC. The full variable domain, with the rest looked up from reference TRBV7-8 and TRBJ2-7, is GAGVSQSPRYKVAKRGQDVALRCDPISGHVSLFWYQQALGQGPEFLTYFQNEAQLDKSGLPSDRFFAERPEGSVSTLKIQRTQQEDSAVYLCASSLNTYEQYFGPGTRLTVT.

This chain links TRBV29-1 with TRBJ1-1; D is uncertain. Looked up from germline, CDR1 is SQVTM and CDR2 is ANQGSEA. The CDR3 has 14 residues. V lost 2 bases to trimming and J lost 0 bases, with 10 bases between them. The chain's CDR3 is CSVEPPRLNTEAFF. The CDR3 coding sequence is TGCAGCGTTGAACCTCCCAGGCTGAACACTGAAGCTTTCTTT.

J is TRBJ1-5 and V is TRBV27; the D is unclear. This CDR3 is built from 15 residues. V was cut by 0 bases and J by 1 base, with 7 bases left in between. Germline loops: CDR1 MNHEY, CDR2 SMNVEV (reference sequence). CDR3 residues: CASSLSSQSNQPQHF. The DNA of the CDR3 is TGTGCCAGCAGTTTATCCTCACAGAGCAATCAGCCCCAGCATTTT.

This clone has only one observation. V usage is TRBV13 and J usage is TRBJ1-1; D is unresolved. The CDR3 loop spans 13 amino acids. Germline CDR1 PRHDT, CDR2 FYEKMQ (reference sequence). V dropped 5 bases and J dropped 4 bases, with 11 bases sitting between them. As DNA, the CDR3 is TGTGCCAGCAGCCAAGGACGGGGCACTGAAGCTTTCTTT. Translating gives CASSQGRGTEAFF.

The chain employs TRBV28 and TRBJ1-5; 10 bases align to TRBD1. The length of the CDR3 is 16 residues. Looked up from germline, CDR1 is MDHEN and CDR2 is SYDVKM. V shed 5 bases, J shed 6 bases, and the junction held 10 bases outside the gene matches. The CDR3 coding sequence is TGTGCCAGCAGTACGGCCGGGACAGGGGCTATTCAGCCCCAGCATTTT. Residues: CASSTAGTGAIQPQHF.

The genes are TRBV11-2 and TRBJ2-1, with 7 bases lining up with TRBD2. Trimming cost V 2 bases and J 0 bases; bases outside gene matches: 4. CDR1 is SGHAT and CDR2 is FQNNGV in the germline V gene. The CDR3 totals 16 residues. As DNA, the CDR3 is TGTGCCAGCAGCTTATTGCGGGGGAGCTCCTACAATGAGCAGTTCTTC. Translated: CASSLLRGSSYNEQFF.

This rearrangement joins TRBV28 to TRBJ2-7, with TRBD1 as a possible D gene (6 bases). Germline CDR1 MDHEN, CDR2 SYDVKM. V gave up 6 bases and J gave up 4 bases, with 13 bases separating them. This CDR3 has 13 residues. The CDR3 nucleotides are TGTGCCAGCAGGACTCTGACAGGTTACGAGCAGTACTTC. Translation: CASRTLTGYEQYF.

As to this clone: The junction departs from the called germline gene at one end, perhaps through a read error. The V call is TRBV5-1, the J call TRBJ2-6; TRBD1 matches 9 bases. In germline, CDR1 is SGHRS, CDR2 YFSETQ. This CDR3 spans 17 amino acids. Here the CDR3 reads CASYGGTGFRGASVLTF. CDR3 DNA sequence: TGCGCCAGCTACGGGGGGACAGGGTTCCGCGGGGCCAGCGTCCTGACTTTC.

This chain links TRBV2 with TRBJ1-1; 7 positions agree with TRBD1. CDR3 length: 13 amino acids. The germline gives CDR1 SNHLY, CDR2 FYNNEI. J was trimmed by 5 bases and V by 5 bases; bases with no gene match: 5. CDR3 amino acids: CASSRRGQTEAFF. The CDR3 coding sequence is TGTGCCAGCAGTCGCCGGGGACAGACTGAAGCTTTCTTT. The full variable domain, completed using reference TRBV2 and TRBJ1-1, is EPEVTQTPSHQVTQMGQEVILRCVPISNHLYFYWYRQILGQKVEFLVSFYNNEISEKSEIFDDQFSVERPDGSNFTLKIRSTKLEDSAMYFCASSRRGQTEAFFGQGTRLTVV.

CDR3 residues: CASSIGRQGTYSGANVLTF. The CDR3 DNA sequence: TGTGCCAGTAGTATAGGGCGACAGGGGACCTACTCTGGGGCCAACGTCCTGACTTTC. The chain employs TRBV19 and TRBJ2-6; 8 bases map to TRBD1. V was clipped by 1 base and J by 0 bases; unmatched bases: 8. Germline lookup yields CDR1 LNHDA and CDR2 SQIVND (reference sequence). The CDR3 is made up of 19 amino acids.

This chain connects TRBV4-1 to TRBJ1-2; possible D gene TRBD1, 6 bases. Per the germline V gene, CDR1 is MGHRA and CDR2 is YSYEKL. Trimming shortened V by 2 bases and J by 7 bases, and 14 bases separated the two germline ends. This CDR3 is 14 amino acids long. DNA of the CDR3: TGCGCCAGCAGCCAACCCGCACAGGGCGGTGGCTACACCTTC. Its translation is CASSQPAQGGGYTF.

The CDR3: CASSHTRRTSAADTQYF. In DNA form, the CDR3 reads TGTGCCAGCAGCCACACCCGCCGGACTAGCGCTGCAGATACGCAGTATTTT. The V call is TRBV14, the J call TRBJ2-3, with 9 nucleotides matching TRBD2. V dropped 3 bases and J dropped 4; count of bases not matched to a gene: 11. CDR3 length: 17 residues. CDR1 SGHDN and CDR2 FVKESK come from the germline V gene.

This clone occurred once. This chain uses TRBV4-3 with TRBJ2-5, with 9 bases identical to TRBD2. The CDR3 runs to 18 residues. Germline trimming cut 0 bases from V and 5 bases from J; bases unmatched to any gene: 13. Germline-derived CDR1 and CDR2 are LGHNA and YSLEER. CDR3 in DNA: TGCGCCAGCAGCCAAGACGGGTTCCTAGCGGGGCCTCAGGAGACCCAGTACTTC. Amino acid sequence: CASSQDGFLAGPQETQYF.

V and J are TRBV9 and TRBJ2-7; 8 bases align to TRBD2. This CDR3 region has 16 residues. Per the germline V gene, CDR1 is SGDLS and CDR2 is YYNGEE. V lost 0 bases, J lost 4 bases, and 9 bases stayed unmatched. The CDR3, as DNA: TGTGCCAGCAGCGTAGCCCCGATAGCGGGGACATACGAGCAGTACTTC. Its protein is CASSVAPIAGTYEQYF.

A remark on this clone: Other DNA sequences within the sample encode an identical CDR3. The genes are TRBV27 and TRBJ2-1; D unclear. V shed 6 bases and J shed 6 bases, with 12 bases lying between them. Germline V gene sequence: CDR1 MNHEY, CDR2 SMNVEV (reference sequence). This CDR3 comprises 13 residues. Here the CDR3 DNA reads TGTGCCAGCAGCTTGTTTGGCGGCAATGAGCAGTTCTTC. It encodes CASSLFGGNEQFF.

CDR3 sequence reads: CASSEGVAGGLETQYF. In DNA, the CDR3 is TGTGCCAGCAGTGAAGGGGTAGCGGGGGGGCTGGAGACCCAGTACTTC. V is TRBV25-1 and J is TRBJ2-5, with 11 bases aligning to TRBD2. Per the germline V gene, CDR1 is MGHDK and CDR2 is SYGVNS. The CDR3 contains 16 residues. J was trimmed by 5 bases and V by 2 bases; bases with no gene match: 7.

The V call is TRBV7-9, the J call TRBJ2-2, with 10 bases that match TRBD1. J was trimmed by 6 bases and V by 5 bases; bases with no gene match: 9. Germline V lookup: CDR1 SEHNR, CDR2 FQNEAQ (reference sequence). The CDR3 is 16 residues long. The CDR3 spells CASSPTGGFTAGELFF. CDR3 nucleotides: TGTGCCAGCAGCCCGACAGGGGGCTTTACGGCCGGGGAGCTGTTTTTT.

In this sample, this clone turned up once. This chain joins TRBV28 and TRBJ2-2, with D perhaps TRBD1 (5 bases). The length of the CDR3 is 15 residues. V gave up 5 bases and J gave up 4 bases, with 14 bases separating them. Germline loops: CDR1 MDHEN, CDR2 SYDVKM. CDR3 amino acids: CASSITGFSTGELFF. For the CDR3, the DNA is TGTGCCAGCAGTATTACAGGTTTCTCCACCGGGGAGCTGTTTTTT.

Comment on this clone: The sample contains more than one DNA sequence encoding this CDR3. The CDR3 protein is CASSPVGGMNTEAFF. DNA of the CDR3: TGCGCCAGCAGCCCGGTCGGAGGGATGAACACTGAAGCTTTCTTT. The J gene is TRBJ1-1, the V gene TRBV5-1, with D uncertain. V was trimmed by 4 bases and J by 0 bases, leaving 13 bases between them. Germline CDR1 is SGHRS and CDR2 is YFSETQ. CDR3 size: 15 residues.

The rearrangement links TRBV7-6 to TRBJ1-2; D gene uncertain. Trimming took 5 bases from V and 4 from J, leaving 14 bases between them. The CDR3 spans 14 residues. Per the germline V gene, CDR1 is SGHVS and CDR2 is FNYEAQ. CDR3 nucleotides: TGTGCCAGCAGCACCCCCCCTCGCGGCTATGGCTACACCTTC. Amino acid sequence: CASSTPPRGYGYTF.

The gene calls are TRBV27 and TRBJ1-5, with 7 bases that match TRBD1. With 5 bases clipped from V and 0 bases from J, the junction kept 10 bases outside the gene matches. Germline V gene data show CDR1 as MNHEY and CDR2 as SMNVEV (reference sequence). CDR3 length: 17 amino acids. As DNA, the CDR3 is TGTGCCAGCAGTCCACTAACCGGGACAGCTAGCAATCAGCCCCAGCATTTT. As protein: CASSPLTGTASNQPQHF.

V usage is TRBV28 and J usage is TRBJ1-2; D unclear. V was pared by 6 bases and J by 9 bases, with 8 bases between. The CDR3 covers 10 residues. Germline V gives CDR1 MDHEN, CDR2 SYDVKM. The CDR3 nucleotides read TGTGCCAGCAGGAGAGGGAGCTACACCTTC. It encodes CASRRGSYTF.

This clone was picked up one time. The CDR3 sequence: CASSFEGYYGYTF. The CDR3 nucleotides read TGTGCCAGCAGCTTCGAGGGTTACTATGGCTACACCTTC. This chain connects TRBV7-9 to TRBJ1-2; D is unclear. The germline V and J ends were trimmed by 3 bases and 3 bases, with 8 bases remaining between them. Germline-derived CDR1 and CDR2 are SEHNR and FQNEAQ (reference sequence). The CDR3 spans 13 residues.

This sequence joins TRBV6-5 and TRBJ1-2; D possibly corresponds to TRBD1 (5 bases). V lost 8 bases and J lost 7, with 14 bases in between. The germline gives CDR1 MNHEY, CDR2 SVGAGI. The CDR3 sequence is 12 residues long. CDR3 sequence reads: CASGVRVGGYTF. The DNA for the CDR3 is TGTGCCAGCGGAGTCAGGGTTGGTGGCTACACCTTC.

The chain recombines TRBV19 with TRBJ1-2; 9 bases line up with TRBD1. V was pared by 6 bases and J by 4 bases, with 3 bases of the junction left unmatched. Per germline, CDR1 LNHDA and CDR2 SQIVND (reference sequence). This CDR3 spans 13 amino acids. The CDR3 DNA reads as TGTGCCAGTAGACAGGGGGCTGGCTATGGCTACACCTTC. The encoded protein is CASRQGAGYGYTF.

The chain carries TRBV4-1 and TRBJ2-5, with 12 bases that match TRBD2. Looked up from germline, CDR1 is MGHRA and CDR2 is YSYEKL. V was pared by 4 bases and J by 4 bases, with 1 base of the junction left unmatched. This CDR3 has 14 residues. DNA of the CDR3: TGCGCCAGCAGCCGACTAGCGGGGGTAGAGACCCAGTACTTC. Translated: CASSRLAGVETQYF.